This T cell receptor beta chain was identified in a study of cytomegalovirus exposure and HLA in healthy donors. The germline V gene has CDR1 SGHRS and CDR2 YFSETQ. The CDR3 covers 16 residues. Trimming removed 0 bases from V and 0 bases from J, with 13 bases in between. Researchers ran the PCR with 60 Vbeta and 13 Jbeta primers. Here immunoSEQ multiplex PCR was the method, and the copy in TCRdb shows in-frame clones only, minus some. This table has 140,000 to 150,000 clones, roughly four fifths appearing once. Material: PBMCs. The receptor was derived from a middle-aged man in good health and CMV-seropositive. The genes are TRBV5-1 and TRBJ2-7; D is ambiguous. CDR3 bases: TGCGCCAGCAGCTTGGCTACCGGCGACACCTCCTACGAGCAGTACTTC. Translating gives CASSLATGDTSYEQYF.